This TCR beta chain is drawn from a study of T cell responses to AZD1222 COVID-19 vaccine (dated by TCRdb to about 2021). About the study as a whole: AZD1222 recipients with second doses at about 4 weeks or about 12 weeks were pooled, because spike-specific TCR depth and breadth did not differ between schedules. Trial participants were enrolled into age subgroups of 18-55, 56-69 and 70-plus years, which contained about 150, 27 and 61 TCR-sequenced participants, respectively. A total of 230 to 250 trial participants underwent TCR sequencing, of whom roughly 210 had received two doses of AZD1222 and around 25 had received two doses of the MenACWY control vaccine.

What the authors observed across the whole study: Because no day 14 peak-response samples were available, the repertoires could be characterized only after the peak T cell response. Conclusions about previously exposed vaccinees were limited because only six AZD1222 recipients were SARS-CoV-2 seropositive at baseline. A significant rise in spike-specific TCR breadth and depth was observed after two AZD1222 doses relative to day 0 and relative to MenACWY recipients. Participants were mostly white British, with more females than males. The authors suggested clonal diversity may have been underestimated. The whole spike protein was spanned by vaccine-associated CD4 TCRs, and dominant responses were seen in regions 160-218 and 743-854. The 56-69-year group was small, and its depth increase did not reach significance, likely because of low power. Nearly half of unique spike-specific TCRs reportedly recognized epitopes outside regions mutated in the B.1.351 and B.1.1.7 variants.

The CDR3 regions of human TCRbeta chains were subjected to immunosequencing. As for the original processing: TCRs in the repertoires were compared against a reference library of SARS-CoV-2-specific TCRs that had been generated with the MIRA antigen-specificity platform. Breadth was defined as the fraction of unique TCRs that were SARS-CoV-2-associated. Depth was defined as the fraction of total T cells that were SARS-CoV-2-associated. Using the MIRA data, each spike-specific TCR was mapped to the spike region that the TCR reacts to and placed in a CD4 or CD8 class. Log10-transformed breadth and depth values were compared by one-way ANOVA with Sidak's multiple comparisons tests. The table comes from immuneACCESS by way of TCRdb, which keeps in-frame sequences with V and J called. Part of the clones is missing from these tables; in studies checked, under half for an unresolved V gene and the rest for unknown reasons. Clone size and V and J calls were adopted from that table, with D and trimming inferred from the DNA. The sample table records 150,000 to 200,000 clones; 90% to 95% of these occur just once. The ten biggest clones cover about 9% of the sample.

According to the study, the label for this sample's time point signals: baseline before first vaccination. Samples from vaccinated people were obtained from the UK trials COV001 and COV002, which included a single-blind randomized controlled phase 2/3 trial of AZD1222 (ChAdOx1 nCoV-19) in healthy adults. Trial participant PBMC samples were collected at day 0 and day 28 after the second dose for TCRbeta chain sequencing. On this clone: The antigen it recognizes is unknown. No base quality information exists; no much larger clone differs at one position.

The material was peripheral blood, obtained on day 0 of AZD1222 vaccination. This clonotype was sampled from an adult in good health.

The CDR3 sequence is CASGSGAGELFF. The sequence in DNA is TGTGCTAGTGGCTCAGGCGCCGGGGAGCTGTTTTTT. The chain is assembled from TRBV12-5 and TRBJ2-2; no D segment can be confidently identified. Between the V and J ends, shortened by 6 bases and 6 bases respectively, the junction contains 8 bases. The germline V gene specifies LGHNT as CDR1 and FRNRAP as CDR2. Measured from the cysteine to the phenylalanine, the CDR3 is 12 residues long. The DNA shown is the 36-base CDR3, in frame from base 1. Outside the CDR3, residues come from the reference TRBV12-5 and TRBJ2-2 proteins, so the full variable domain is: DARVTQTPRHKVTEMGQEVTMRCQPILGHNTVFWYRQTMMQGLELLAYFRNRAPLDDSGMPKDRFSAEMPDATLATLKIQPSEPRDSAVYFCASGSGAGELFFGEGSRLTVL.